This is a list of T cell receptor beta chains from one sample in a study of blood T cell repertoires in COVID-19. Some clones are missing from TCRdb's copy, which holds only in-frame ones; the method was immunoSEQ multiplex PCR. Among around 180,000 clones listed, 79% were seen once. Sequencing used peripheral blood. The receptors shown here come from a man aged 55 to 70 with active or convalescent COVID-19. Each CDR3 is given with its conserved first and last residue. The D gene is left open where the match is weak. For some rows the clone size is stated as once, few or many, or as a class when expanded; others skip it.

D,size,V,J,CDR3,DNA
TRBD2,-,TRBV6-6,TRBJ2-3,CASSYGGDADTQYF,TGTGCCAGCAGTTACGGGGGGGATGCAGATACGCAGTATTTT
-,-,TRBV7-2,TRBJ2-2,CASSLDRYTGELFF,TGTGCCAGCAGCTTGGACAGATACACCGGGGAGCTGTTTTTT
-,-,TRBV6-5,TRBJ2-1,CASSPGHLAYNEQFF,TGTGCCAGCAGCCCCGGACACCTCGCCTACAATGAGCAGTTCTTC
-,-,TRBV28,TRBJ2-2,CASSTGELFF,TGTGCCAGTTCAACCGGGGAGCTGTTTTTT
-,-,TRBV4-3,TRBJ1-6,CASSQDRVDEGSPLHF,TGCGCCAGCAGCCAAGATCGGGTAGATGAGGGTTCACCCCTCCACTTT
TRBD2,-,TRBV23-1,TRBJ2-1,CASSLGVAGPNEQFF,TGCGCCAGCAGCCTCGGGGTAGCGGGACCCAATGAGCAGTTCTTC
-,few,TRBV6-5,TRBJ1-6,CASGARNSPLHF,TGTGCCAGCGGGGCAAGAAATTCACCCCTCCACTTT
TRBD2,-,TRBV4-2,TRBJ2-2,CASSQAMTSRIGELFF,TGTGCCAGCAGCCAAGCCATGACTAGCCGCATCGGGGAGCTGTTTTTT
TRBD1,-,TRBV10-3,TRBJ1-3,CAIRGTGTGNTIYF,TGTGCCATCAGGGGGACAGGGACTGGAAACACCATATATTTT
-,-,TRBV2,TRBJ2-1,CASMTEYAYNEQFF,TGTGCCAGCATGACAGAGTACGCCTACAATGAGCAGTTCTTC
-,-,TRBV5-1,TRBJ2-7,CASSLGPLISSPYEQYF,TGCGCCAGCAGCTTGGGCCCCCTTATCTCTAGCCCCTACGAGCAGTACTTC
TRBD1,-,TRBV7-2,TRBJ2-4,CASRMDRAGVGTKNIQYF,TGTGCCAGCAGAATGGACAGGGCCGGGGTAGGAACCAAAAACATTCAGTACTTC
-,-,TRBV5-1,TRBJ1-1,CASSLDSVLNTEAFF,TGCGCCAGCAGCTTGGATAGCGTTCTGAACACTGAAGCTTTCTTT
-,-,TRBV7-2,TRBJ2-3,CASSPYTDTQYF,TGTGCCAGCAGCCCCTACACAGATACGCAGTATTTT
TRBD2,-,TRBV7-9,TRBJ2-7,CASTPPSGLLLGEQYF,TGTGCCAGCACCCCCCCGTCGGGACTACTCCTAGGCGAGCAGTACTTC
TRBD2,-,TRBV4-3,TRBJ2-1,CASSQDTLAGYNEQFF,TGCGCCAGCAGCCAAGACACGCTAGCGGGATACAATGAGCAGTTCTTC
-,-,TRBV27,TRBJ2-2,CASSLQGAGELFF,TGTGCCAGCAGTTTACAGGGCGCCGGGGAGCTGTTTTTT
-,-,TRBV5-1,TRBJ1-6,CASSLESGRLGSPLHF,TGCGCCAGCAGCTTGGAATCCGGGAGGTTGGGATCACCCCTCCACTTT
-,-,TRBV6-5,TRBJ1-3,CATHRAPSGNTIYF,TGTGCCACCCACAGGGCTCCCTCTGGAAACACCATATATTTT
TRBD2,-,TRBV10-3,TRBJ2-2,CAIKAGRYTGELFF,TGTGCCATCAAAGCGGGGCGATACACCGGGGAGCTGTTTTTT
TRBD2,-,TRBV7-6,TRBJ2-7,CASSWGMTSGRPGAYEQYF,TGTGCCAGCAGCTGGGGCATGACTAGCGGGCGCCCTGGGGCCTACGAGCAGTACTTC
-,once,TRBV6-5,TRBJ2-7,CASSYLGAREQYF,TGTGCCAGCAGTTACCTGGGGGCCAGGGAGCAGTACTTC
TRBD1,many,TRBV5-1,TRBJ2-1,CASSYGQGANEQFF,TGCGCCAGCAGCTACGGACAGGGGGCCAATGAGCAGTTCTTC
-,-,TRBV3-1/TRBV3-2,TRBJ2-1,CASSQGGAVPFF,TGTGCCAGCAGCCAAGGGGGAGCAGTCCCGTTCTTC
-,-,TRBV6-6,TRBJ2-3,CATRHLSTDTQYF,TGTGCCACCCGACACCTTAGCACAGATACGCAGTATTTT